What follows are 22 T cell receptor beta chains derived from one specimen sequenced in a study of cytomegalovirus exposure and HLA in healthy donors. PCR employed 60 Vbeta and 13 Jbeta primers. TCRdb's table, derived via immunoSEQ multiplex PCR, lists solely in-frame clones and lacks some. Of around 140,000 clones listed, 75% to 90% are singletons. Material: PBMCs. The receptors derive from a woman aged 45-65 years in good health and CMV-seropositive.

The rearrangement uses TRBV30 and TRBJ1-1, with D unclear. This CDR3 is 11 amino acids long. The V end was cut by 2 bases, the J end by 6 bases, with 7 bases between. Germline CDR1 is GTSNPN and CDR2 is SVGIG (reference sequence). This chain's CDR3 is CAWSSLAEAFF. The CDR3, as DNA: TGTGCCTGGAGTTCACTGGCTGAAGCTTTCTTT.

The chain has TRBV6-6 and TRBJ2-1; D uncertain. The CDR3 is 12 amino acids. Germline loops: CDR1 MNHNY, CDR2 SVGAGI (reference sequence). Trimming pared 7 bases from V and 4 bases from J, leaving 8 bases between. CDR3 region: CASTLRYNEQFF. In DNA form, the CDR3 reads TGTGCCAGCACCCTCAGGTACAATGAGCAGTTCTTC.

The V gene is TRBV23-1, the J gene TRBJ1-2; 7 nucleotides line up with TRBD1. TRBV23-1 is assigned to the ORF class and has an uncertain function. CDR3 length equals 17 residues. The junction had 11 bases not matched to a gene; V was cut back by 4 bases and J by 0 bases. The CDR3 protein is CASSPPRGRRTNYGYTF. The DNA of the CDR3 is TGCGCCAGCAGTCCCCCTAGGGGGCGAAGGACTAACTATGGCTACACCTTC.

V usage is TRBV4-1 and J usage is TRBJ2-3; the match to TRBD2 covers 13 bases. This CDR3 has 16 amino acids. CDR1 and CDR2 from the germline V gene are MGHRA and YSYEKL. V lost 3 bases, J lost 2 bases, and 2 bases stayed unmatched. CDR3 coding DNA: TGCGCCAGCAGCCACACTAGCGGGAGGGACACAGATACGCAGTATTTT. It translates to CASSHTSGRDTDTQYF.

CDR3 in amino acids: CASSPNQGDGYTF. The CDR3 DNA reads TGTGCCAGCTCACCTAATCAGGGGGATGGCTACACCTTC. The chain couples TRBV18 to TRBJ1-2; the match to TRBD1 covers 7 bases. The CDR3 consists of 13 residues. Germline V CDR1 and CDR2: KGHSH, LQKENI. V was pared by 3 bases and J by 6 bases, with 4 bases of the junction left unmatched.

The DNA of the CDR3 is TGTGCCAGCAGTGCCCAGGGTATCCCTACGGGTGAGCAGTTCTTC. This sequence encodes CASSAQGIPTGEQFF. V is TRBV27 and J is TRBJ2-1; a weak D match, TRBD1 (5 bases). The CDR3 runs to 15 residues. V shed 5 bases and J shed 9 bases, with 20 bases lying between them. The germline CDR1 and CDR2 sequences are MNHEY and SMNVEV (reference sequence).

This chain joins TRBV4-1 and TRBJ1-2; D call uncertain. Germline V lookup: CDR1 MGHRA, CDR2 YSYEKL. Trimming removed 2 bases from V and 2 bases from J, with 15 bases in between. This CDR3 region has 16 residues. CDR3 amino acids: CASSQYPAGGNYGYTF. In DNA form, the CDR3 reads TGCGCCAGCAGCCAATATCCGGCGGGAGGGAACTATGGCTACACCTTC.

This clone has a handful of counts. This sequence joins TRBV9 and TRBJ2-5, with D unresolved. The J call could be wrong; TRBJ2-7 is a better fit for the DNA end. Germline V lookup: CDR1 SGDLS, CDR2 YYNGEE. The CDR3 runs to 13 residues. CDR3 sequence reads: CASSVGVSNEQYF. The DNA of the CDR3 is TGTGCCAGCAGCGTAGGTGTTAGCAACGAGCAGTACTTC.

This clone occurred a few times. This specimen includes other DNA sequences encoding the same CDR3. The rearrangement uses TRBV29-1 and TRBJ1-1; 7 bases agree with TRBD1. The trim removed 7 bases at V and 11 bases at J, leaving 13 bases unmatched. Per the germline V gene, CDR1 is SQVTM and CDR2 is ANQGSEA. This CDR3 region has 12 residues. Here the CDR3 DNA reads TGCAGCGCCCAAAGGGGGACAGAAGGGGCTTTCTTT. This gives the protein CSAQRGTEGAFF.

This clone was seen only once. The chain joins TRBV7-2 to TRBJ1-2, with TRBD1 as a possible D gene (5 bases). The CDR3 totals 13 residues. Per the germline V gene, CDR1 is SGHTA and CDR2 is FQGNSA. Trimming left V 3 bases short and J 3 bases short, with 8 bases between. CDR3 nucleotides: TGTGCCAGCAGCTTCCGGGGGGACTATGGCTACACCTTC. Translation gives CASSFRGDYGYTF.

The chain links TRBV11-3 to TRBJ2-1; D call uncertain. The V gene's germline CDR1 is SGHNT and CDR2 YENEEA. This CDR3 has 12 amino acids. V lost 6 bases to trimming and J lost 9 bases, with 12 bases between them. The CDR3, as DNA: TGTGCCAGCAGTCCGCAAAGAGGTGAGCAGTTCTTC. Translation: CASSPQRGEQFF.

V gene TRBV6-5 combines with J gene TRBJ1-1; maybe TRBD1 (6 bases). V was clipped by 7 bases and J by 3 bases, with 12 bases between them. The germline CDR1 and CDR2 sequences are MNHEY and SVGAGI. This CDR3 is built from 13 residues. CDR3 in amino acids: CASNQGKYTEAFF. CDR3 in DNA: TGTGCCAGCAACCAGGGGAAGTACACTGAAGCTTTCTTT.

The chain combines TRBV6-6 with TRBJ1-5; D is possibly TRBD1 (5 bases). Germline assignment: CDR1 MNHNY and CDR2 SVGAGI (reference sequence). The CDR3 is made up of 14 amino acids. Deletions cut 7 bases from V and 0 bases from J, with 10 bases between. The CDR3 spells CASISRVSNQPQHF. The CDR3 DNA follows: TGTGCCAGCATAAGCAGGGTTAGCAATCAGCCCCAGCATTTT.

This clone has more than one count but fewer than ten. This sequence joins TRBV19 and TRBJ2-7, with 10 bases lining up with TRBD1. The junction had 7 bases not matched to a gene; V was cut back by 5 bases and J by 3 bases. Germline V gene lookup returns CDR1 LNHDA and CDR2 SQIVND (reference sequence). CDR3 length: 15 residues. DNA for the CDR3: TGTGCCAGTAGTCTTCAATGGGACAGGGGCTACGAGCAGTACTTC. Its protein product is CASSLQWDRGYEQYF. The whole variable domain, remainder taken from reference TRBV19 and TRBJ2-7, is DGGITQSPKYLFRKEGQNVTLSCEQNLNHDAMYWYRQDPGQGLRLIYYSQIVNDFQKGDIAEGYSVSREKKESFPLTVTSAQKNPTAFYLCASSLQWDRGYEQYFGPGTRLTVT.

V gene TRBV7-9 combines with J gene TRBJ2-1; D unresolved. Trimming shortened V by 5 bases and J by 4 bases, and 6 bases separated the two germline ends. CDR3 length: 12 residues. Germline CDR1 and CDR2: SEHNR and FQNEAQ (reference sequence). CDR3 protein: CASSHGYNEQFF. The CDR3 coding sequence is TGTGCCAGCAGCCACGGTTACAATGAGCAGTTCTTC.

This clone was detected only once. Other nucleotide sequences from this sample produce the same CDR3. This chain connects TRBV27 to TRBJ2-7; 7 bases align to TRBD1. CDR1 and CDR2 (germline): MNHEY, SMNVEV (reference sequence). The CDR3 spans 15 residues. V trimming: 6 bases; J trimming: 2 bases; junction bases outside the gene matches: 10. The CDR3 sequence is CASSRRQGEAYEQYF. The CDR3 coding sequence is TGTGCCAGCAGCCGTCGACAGGGTGAAGCCTACGAGCAGTACTTC.

This clone was recorded only once. The junction and the germline gene differ at one end; a read error may be behind it. The chain has TRBV7-7 and TRBJ2-6; the D gene is possibly TRBD1 (5 bases). This CDR3 is 19 amino acids long. Germline CDR1 SSHAT, CDR2 FNYEAQ (reference sequence). CDR3 amino acids: CASSPGPWATSSGANGLTF. The CDR3 coding sequence is TGTGCTAGCAGCCCGGGTCCGTGGGCCACAAGCTCTGGGGCCAACGGCCTGACTTTC.

The chain carries TRBV5-1 and TRBJ2-7, with D maybe TRBD1 (6 bases). V gave up 4 bases and J gave up 2 bases, with 13 bases separating them. The CDR3 extends over 14 amino acids. CDR1 is SGHRS and CDR2 is YFSETQ in the germline V gene. Written as DNA, the CDR3 is TGCGCCAGCAGCGTTACAGGGTACACCTACGAGCAGTACTTC. As protein: CASSVTGYTYEQYF.

About this clone itself: The sample contains more than one DNA sequence encoding this CDR3. The chain combines TRBV5-1 with TRBJ2-5; D is possibly TRBD1 (6 bases). The V gene lost 4 bases and the J gene lost 0 bases, with 16 bases spanning the gap. Germline CDR1 and CDR2: SGHRS and YFSETQ. The CDR3 extends over 16 amino acids. The CDR3 coding sequence is TGCGCCAGCAGCCCGCAGGGGCTTACGTACCAAGAGACCCAGTACTTC. It is translated as CASSPQGLTYQETQYF.

The chain uses TRBV27 and TRBJ2-6; D is ambiguous. The CDR3 is made up of 13 amino acids. Germline-derived CDR1 and CDR2 are MNHEY and SMNVEV (reference sequence). V was pared by 5 bases and J by 0 bases, with 2 bases between. The CDR3: CASSLSGANVLTF. In DNA, the CDR3 is TGTGCCAGCAGTCTCTCTGGGGCCAACGTCCTGACTTTC.

This sequence joins TRBV18 and TRBJ1-1, with a weak D call TRBD1 (6 bases). CDR1 and CDR2 from the germline V gene are KGHSH and LQKENI. The CDR3 loop spans 15 amino acids. V was shortened by 2 bases and J by 1 base, with 11 bases between the two germline ends. The CDR3 is CASSPSIGGNTEAFF. CDR3 bases: TGTGCCAGCTCACCAAGTATAGGGGGGAACACTGAAGCTTTCTTT. The full variable domain, with the rest looked up from reference TRBV18 and TRBJ1-1, is NAGVMQNPRHLVRRRGQEARLRCSPMKGHSHVYWYRQLPEEGLKFMVYLQKENIIDESGMPKERFSAEFPKEGPSILRIQQVVRGDSAAYFCASSPSIGGNTEAFFGQGTRLTVV.

This chain connects TRBV6-1 to TRBJ1-1; 8 nucleotides agree with TRBD1. Germline V gives CDR1 MNHNS, CDR2 SASEGT. The CDR3 runs to 14 residues. J gave up 5 bases and V 5 bases, and 7 bases lay outside the gene matches. Here the CDR3 DNA reads TGTGCCAGCAGTTTCGGGGACAGGATGACTGAAGCTTTCTTT. It encodes CASSFGDRMTEAFF.